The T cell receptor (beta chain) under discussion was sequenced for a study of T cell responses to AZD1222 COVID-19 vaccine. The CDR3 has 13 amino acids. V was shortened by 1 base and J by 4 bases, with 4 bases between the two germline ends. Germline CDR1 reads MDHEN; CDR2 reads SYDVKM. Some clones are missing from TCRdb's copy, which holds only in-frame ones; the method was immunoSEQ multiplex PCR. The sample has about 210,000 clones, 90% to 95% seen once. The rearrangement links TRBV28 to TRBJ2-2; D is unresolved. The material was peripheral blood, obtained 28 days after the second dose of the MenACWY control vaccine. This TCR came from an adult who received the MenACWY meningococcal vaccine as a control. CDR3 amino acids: CASSLFATGELFF. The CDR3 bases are TGTGCCAGCAGTTTATTCGCCACCGGGGAGCTGTTTTTT.